This T cell receptor (beta chain) was obtained from a study of blood T cell repertoires in COVID-19. Study summary: The United States, Italy and Spain supplied acute and convalescent COVID-19 samples. From T cells, B-cell-depleted T cells, or PBMCs came the material, which was cDNA or gDNA.

Produced via immunoSEQ multiplex PCR; TCRdb's table is partial and in-frame only. The table has some 260,000 clones, about nine tenths seen once. CDR1 is LNHNV, CDR2 YYDKDF, per germline (reference sequence). This CDR3 contains 15 residues. Trimming left V 1 base short and J 2 bases short, with 11 bases between. The rearrangement uses TRBV15 and TRBJ2-5, with D hard to call. The sequence was collected from a woman aged 25 to 39 with COVID-19, enrolled during active disease. The sample comprised peripheral blood. The CDR3 nucleotides read TGTGCCACCAGCAGAGGAGCCCCAGGTCAAGAGACCCAGTACTTC. As protein: CATSRGAPGQETQYF.